This T cell receptor beta chain was found in a study of cytomegalovirus exposure and HLA in healthy donors. Study details: The Caucasian-associated ancestry cluster contained about four fifths of the approximately 400 genotyped donors.

For this clone: The antigen remains unidentified.

The PCR used 60 Vbeta and 13 Jbeta primers. Clones were read by immunoSEQ multiplex PCR, and TCRdb kept only the in-frame ones, dropping some. Altogether about 94,000 clones are present, around four fifths being singletons, with the ten largest covering roughly 7%. Study findings and constraints: TCR beta V- and J-gene trimming was later associated with a missense DCLRE1C variant. Cytomegalovirus association was listed for under 200 TCR beta chains.

The sample taken for sequencing was PBMCs. This sequence originates from a man aged 40-55 years in good health and CMV-seropositive.

The CDR3 DNA follows: TGTGCCAGTAGTATCGGGGGGATTTGGGGGACTAGCGGAACTGAATACGAGCAGTACTTC. It is translated as CASSIGGIWGTSGTEYEQYF. The chain has TRBV19 and TRBJ2-7, with TRBD2 identical over 11 bases. The CDR3 is 20 residues long. Trimming at V came to 3 bases and at J to 4 bases, leaving 20 bases not matched to a gene. The germline V gene has CDR1 LNHDA and CDR2 SQIVND (reference sequence).